The present T cell receptor (beta chain) was sequenced within a study of blood T cell dynamics during melanoma immunotherapy. Study background: Standard first-line treatment here was pembrolizumab or nivolumab plus ipilimumab in metastatic melanoma.

Study conclusions and caveats: It remained unknown if the driving T cell clones were melanoma-specific.

This clone was counted between two and nine times. Its cognate antigen is unknown. Indicated time point: week 3, after first cycle of checkpoint inhibitor. There are 18 residues in the CDR3. Per the germline V gene, CDR1 is KGHSY and CDR2 is FQNENV. Trimming cost V 0 bases and J 0 bases, with 12 bases left between them. Each bulk PBMC sample had 300 to 400 ng DNA loaded. The data were produced by immunoSEQ multiplex PCR, yet TCRdb's version contains in-frame clones alone and is incomplete. The sample has 25,000 to 30,000 clones; over 80% are singletons. This chain uses TRBV16 with TRBJ1-6; D is unclear. Sequencing used blood, obtained from a patient treated with checkpoint blockade. The clonotype was recovered from a human donor with melanoma. This CDR3 is CASSQSFWASSYNSPLHF. For the CDR3, the DNA is TGTGCCAGCAGCCAATCCTTCTGGGCGAGCTCCTATAATTCACCCCTCCACTTT.